This T cell receptor (beta chain) was sequenced during a study of blood T cell repertoires in COVID-19 (dated by TCRdb to the early 2020s). Context from the whole study: The collaborator samples originated in the United States, Italy and Spain and spanned the acute and convalescent phases of COVID-19. The material from the prospective study consisted of cDNA or gDNA derived from T cells, B-cell-depleted T cells, or PBMCs. The dataset comprised deeply sampled blood TCRbeta repertoires from subjects exposed to, actively infected with, or recovered from COVID-19. A freely available public database, intended as a resource for researchers studying the immune response to SARS-CoV-2, is where the repertoires were released. The samples were drawn from the first 160 participants of the ongoing ImmuneRACE study and from 1,254 subjects provided by 6 global collaborators. Sample metadata almost always included a de-identified subject ID, COVID-19 status, age in years and sex. Where available, HLA class I and class II types were taken from metadata supplied by the sample provider and were not determined by assay-based typing. Here is what the overall study found, with its caveats: The amount of clinical and demographic metadata varied by source and participant and was provided uncurated.

TCRbeta CDR3 regions were amplified from genomic DNA using the immunoSEQ Assay, a bias-controlled multiplex PCR. For the original study's pipeline: Within the assay, amplification of reference gene primers was used to estimate how many nucleated cells each sample contained. Sequence reads were collapsed and filtered to measure the absolute abundance of every unique TCRbeta CDR3 rearrangement. Productive Simpson clonality was computed per sample as the square root of Simpson's diversity index over productive rearrangements. TCRdb carries this immuneACCESS record with in-frame sequences only. Its versions omit some clonotypes, under half of them owing to an unresolved V gene in the studies checked, with the rest unexplained. That table supplies the V and J calls and clone size; D and trimming were determined from the DNA. The sample includes about 330,000 clones, with about 92% observed a single time. In total, the top ten clones hold roughly 18% of the sample.

The germline V gene encodes CDR1 KGHSH and CDR2 LQKENI. V has 0 bases trimmed and J has 2 bases trimmed; junction bases matching no gene number 4. The cysteine opens and the phenylalanine closes a CDR3 of 17 amino acids. Only the CDR3 portion is preserved as DNA: 51 bases, with reading frame beginning at the first base. The table lists this clone with a count of one. This receptor's antigen is unknown. There are no base qualities to consult, and no much larger clone falls within one base. Participants in the prospective study were enrolled through a virtual design, were aged roughly 18 to 90 years, and lived in approximately 25 United States geographic areas. In the prospective study, participants were assigned to cohorts based on the clinical history participants reported in a screening survey and a study questionnaire. Recovered participants in ImmuneRACE Cohort 3 were defined by two consecutive negative NP/OP PCR tests, clearance by a healthcare professional, or resolution of symptoms. In the prospective study, whole blood, serum and a nasopharyngeal or oropharyngeal swab were collected from each participant by mobile phlebotomists. Participants in the prospective study had the option to provide additional blood draws and questionnaires over a roughly two-month period. Prospective study blood samples were shipped either frozen or at room temperature before DNA extraction.

The V and J genes are TRBV18 and TRBJ1-2, with 12 central nucleotides matching TRBD1. The clonotype was recovered from a woman younger than 45 who had recovered from COVID-19. Sequencing used PBMCs or T cells enriched from blood (not recorded which). The base sequence is TGTGCCAGCTCACCACCCGCGGGGACAGGGGGCAACTATGGCTACACCTTC. The resulting protein is CASSPPAGTGGNYGYTF.